Presented here are 11 T cell receptor beta chains from one specimen sequenced in a study of T cell responses to AZD1222 COVID-19 vaccine. TCRdb's table, derived via immunoSEQ multiplex PCR, lists solely in-frame clones and lacks some. The profile shows about 150,000 clones, roughly nine tenths of them singletons. Here the sequenced sample was peripheral blood, taken 28 days after the second AZD1222 dose. These receptors were collected from an adult who received the AZD1222 COVID-19 vaccine.

The genes are TRBV7-3 and TRBJ2-2; TRBD2 matches 9 bases. The CDR3 contains 17 residues. CDR1 is SGHTA, CDR2 FQGTGA, per germline. The V and J ends lost 5 bases and 6 bases, in that order; junction bases with no gene match: 13. In nucleotides, the CDR3 is TGTGCCAGCAGCCCCCGATCTGCGGGGGGGCCTTCCGGGGAGCTGTTTTTT. Protein: CASSPRSAGGPSGELFF. The full variable domain, in which reference TRBV7-3 and TRBJ2-2 provide the parts outside the CDR3, is GAGVSQTPSNKVTEKGKYVELRCDPISGHTALYWYRQSLGQGPEFLIYFQGTGAADDSGLPNDRFFAVRPEGSVSTLKIQRTERGDSAVYLCASSPRSAGGPSGELFFGEGSRLTVL.

The chain joins TRBV7-2 to TRBJ2-1; 8 bases match TRBD2. This CDR3 comprises 16 residues. CDR1 is SGHTA and CDR2 is FQGNSA in the germline V gene. J lost 0 bases, V lost 4 bases, and 5 bases had no gene match. CDR3 region: CASSSVAGSSYNEQFF. Written as DNA, the CDR3 is TGTGCCAGCAGCTCGGTAGCGGGGAGCTCCTACAATGAGCAGTTCTTC.

The CDR3 loop reads CATSRGLLENYGYTF. CDR3 in DNA: TGTGCCACCAGCAGAGGACTCCTCGAAAACTATGGCTACACCTTC. This chain joins TRBV15 and TRBJ1-2; D ambiguous. CDR1 and CDR2 (germline): LNHNV, YYDKDF (reference sequence). The CDR3 sequence is 15 residues long. V shed 1 base and J shed 2 bases, with 11 bases lying between them.

The chain combines TRBV5-6 with TRBJ1-5; 8 bases fit TRBD1. After removal of 2 bases from V and 0 bases from J, the junction contained 7 bases not matched to a gene. CDR1 and CDR2 from the germline V gene are SGHDT and YYEEEE. CDR3 size: 17 residues. CDR3 bases: TGTGCCAGCAGCTTCGGACAGGGTTTTTATAGCAATCAGCCCCAGCATTTT. Its translation is CASSFGQGFYSNQPQHF.

The table lists this clone with a count of one. The V gene is TRBV3-1 (or the pseudogene TRBV3-2), the J gene TRBJ2-5; perhaps TRBD1 as D (6 bases). Germline assignment: CDR1 LGHDT and CDR2 YNNKEL (reference sequence). V lost 2 bases and J lost 5, with 9 bases in between. This CDR3 is built from 13 residues. The CDR3 DNA sequence: TGTGCCAGCAGCCAAAACAGGGTGGAGACCCAGTACTTC. Protein product: CASSQNRVETQYF.

This chain links TRBV25-1 with TRBJ2-7; 7 bases align to TRBD2. The CDR3 runs to 14 residues. Germline lookup yields CDR1 MGHDK and CDR2 SYGVNS. The trim removed 4 bases at V and 8 bases at J, leaving 11 bases unmatched. The CDR3 region is CASSGPGGPSKQYF. The CDR3 region has the DNA TGTGCCAGCAGTGGCCCGGGAGGACCGTCCAAGCAGTACTTC.

The V and J genes are TRBV7-3 and TRBJ1-4; D unresolved. Between the trimmed V and J ends, which lost 6 bases and 7 bases, there was a span of 12 bases. Germline loops: CDR1 SGHTA, CDR2 FQGTGA. The length of the CDR3 is 13 residues. The CDR3 region is CASSRAPPEKLFF. CDR3 in DNA: TGTGCCAGCAGTCGGGCTCCCCCTGAAAAACTGTTTTTT.

V is TRBV11-2 and J is TRBJ1-3, with D perhaps TRBD1 (5 bases). The V end lost 5 bases, the J end lost 1 base, and 24 bases lay between the germline ends. The germline gives CDR1 SGHAT, CDR2 FQNNGV. This CDR3 is 19 amino acids long. Written as DNA, the CDR3 is TGTGCCAGCAGCCGACTTTTGGGGGGGGTACAGGCTTCTGGAAACACCATATATTTT. Its translation: CASSRLLGGVQASGNTIYF.

The chain combines TRBV5-6 with TRBJ1-2; 8 positions agree with TRBD1. The germline CDR1 and CDR2 sequences are SGHDT and YYEEEE. This CDR3 spans 15 amino acids. V shed 0 bases and J 3 bases; nucleotides not matched to a gene: 4. CDR3 residues: CASSLGTGRDYGYTF. The DNA for the CDR3 is TGTGCCAGCAGCTTGGGGACAGGGAGGGACTATGGCTACACCTTC.

The chain links TRBV19 to TRBJ2-2; possible D gene TRBD1, 7 bases. V was cut by 1 base and J by 4 bases, with 13 bases left in between. Germline V gene data show CDR1 as LNHDA and CDR2 as SQIVND (reference sequence). This CDR3 spans 16 amino acids. The CDR3 nucleotides read TGTGCCAGTAGTATAGCGGCAGGGGGGACCACCGGGGAGCTGTTTTTT. It yields the protein CASSIAAGGTTGELFF.

In its sample, this clone was seen once. The chain recombines TRBV19 with TRBJ1-6, with D possibly being TRBD1 (5 bases). CDR1 LNHDA and CDR2 SQIVND come from the germline V gene (reference sequence). The CDR3 contains 15 residues. V was clipped by 3 bases and J by 7 bases, with 13 bases between them. The DNA of the CDR3 is TGTGCCAGTAGTATCCGCGGGACGAAAAATTCACCCCTCCACTTT. Its protein is CASSIRGTKNSPLHF. The variable domain in full, completed from reference TRBV19 and TRBJ1-6, reads DGGITQSPKYLFRKEGQNVTLSCEQNLNHDAMYWYRQDPGQGLRLIYYSQIVNDFQKGDIAEGYSVSREKKESFPLTVTSAQKNPTAFYLCASSIRGTKNSPLHFGNGTRLTVT.